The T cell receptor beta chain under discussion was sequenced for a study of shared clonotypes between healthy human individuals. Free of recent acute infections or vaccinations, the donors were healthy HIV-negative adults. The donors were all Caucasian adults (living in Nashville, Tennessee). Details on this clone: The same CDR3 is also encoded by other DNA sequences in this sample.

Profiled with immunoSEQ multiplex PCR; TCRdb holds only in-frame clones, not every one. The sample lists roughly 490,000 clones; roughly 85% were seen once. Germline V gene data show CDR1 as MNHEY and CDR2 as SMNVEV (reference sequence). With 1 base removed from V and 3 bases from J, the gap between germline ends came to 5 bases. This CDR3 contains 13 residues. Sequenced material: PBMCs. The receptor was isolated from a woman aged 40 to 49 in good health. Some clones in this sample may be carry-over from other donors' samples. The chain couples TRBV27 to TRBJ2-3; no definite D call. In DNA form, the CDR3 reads TGTGCCAGCAGTTTATTCGGAACAGATACGCAGTATTTT. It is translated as CASSLFGTDTQYF.